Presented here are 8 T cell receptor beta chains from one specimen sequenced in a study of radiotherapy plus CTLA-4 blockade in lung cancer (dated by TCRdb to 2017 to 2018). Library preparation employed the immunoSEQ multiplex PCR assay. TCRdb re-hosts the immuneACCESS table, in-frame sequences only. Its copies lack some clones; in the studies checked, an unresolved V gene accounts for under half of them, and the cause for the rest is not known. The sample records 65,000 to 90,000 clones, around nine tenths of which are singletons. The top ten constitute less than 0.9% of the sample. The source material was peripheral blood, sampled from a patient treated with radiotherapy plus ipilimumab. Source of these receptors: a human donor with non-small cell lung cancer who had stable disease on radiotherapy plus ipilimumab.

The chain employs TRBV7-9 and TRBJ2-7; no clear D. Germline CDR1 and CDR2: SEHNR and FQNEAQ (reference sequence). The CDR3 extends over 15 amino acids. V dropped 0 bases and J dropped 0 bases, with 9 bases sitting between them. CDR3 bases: TGTGCCAGCAGCTTAGCACCCTCAGTCTCCTACGAGCAGTACTTC. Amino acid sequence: CASSLAPSVSYEQYF.

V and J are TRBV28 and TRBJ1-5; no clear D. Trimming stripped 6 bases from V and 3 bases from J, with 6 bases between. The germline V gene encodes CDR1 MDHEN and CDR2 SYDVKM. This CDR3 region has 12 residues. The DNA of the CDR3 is TGTGCCAGCAGCCCCACCAATCAGCCCCAGCATTTT. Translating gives CASSPTNQPQHF.

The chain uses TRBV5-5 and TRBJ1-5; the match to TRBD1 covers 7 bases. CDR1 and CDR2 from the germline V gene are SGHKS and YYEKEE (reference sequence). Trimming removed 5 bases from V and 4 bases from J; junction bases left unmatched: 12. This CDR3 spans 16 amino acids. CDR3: CASRGGGVEGNQPQHF. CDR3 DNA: TGTGCCAGCAGAGGAGGGGGCGTTGAGGGAAATCAGCCCCAGCATTTT. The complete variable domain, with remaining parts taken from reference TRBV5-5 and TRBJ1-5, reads DAGVTQSPTHLIKTRGQQVTLRCSPISGHKSVSWYQQVLGQGPQFIFQYYEKEERGRGNFPDRFSARQFPNYSSELNVNALLLGDSALYLCASRGGGVEGNQPQHFGDGTRLSIL.

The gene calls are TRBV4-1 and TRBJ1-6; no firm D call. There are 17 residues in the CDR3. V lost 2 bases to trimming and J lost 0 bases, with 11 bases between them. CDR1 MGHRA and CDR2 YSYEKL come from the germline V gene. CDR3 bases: TGCGCCAGCAGCCAACCGGACGGTAGCTCCTATAATTCACCCCTCCACTTT. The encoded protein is CASSQPDGSSYNSPLHF.

The CDR3 nucleotides read TGTGCCAGCAGAGCAGGGTACACCGGGGAGCTGTTTTTT. Residues: CASRAGYTGELFF. The chain links TRBV2 to TRBJ2-2; tentatively, D is TRBD1 (5 bases). Trimming shortened V by 6 bases and J by 3 bases, and 8 bases separated the two germline ends. Germline V gene lookup returns CDR1 SNHLY and CDR2 FYNNEI. This CDR3 is built from 13 residues.

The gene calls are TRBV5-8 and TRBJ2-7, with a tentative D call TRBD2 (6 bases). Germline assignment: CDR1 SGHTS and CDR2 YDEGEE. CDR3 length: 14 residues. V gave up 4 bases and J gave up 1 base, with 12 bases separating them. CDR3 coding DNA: TGTGCCAGCAGCGATTCGGAGGGTTCCTACGAGCAGTACTTC. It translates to CASSDSEGSYEQYF.

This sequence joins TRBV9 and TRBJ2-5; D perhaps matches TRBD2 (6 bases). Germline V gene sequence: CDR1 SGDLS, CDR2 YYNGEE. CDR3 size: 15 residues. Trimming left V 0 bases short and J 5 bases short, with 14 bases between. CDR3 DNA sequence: TGTGCCAGCAGCGTAGATGTCGGGAGCGGCGAGACCCAGTACTTC. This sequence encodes CASSVDVGSGETQYF.

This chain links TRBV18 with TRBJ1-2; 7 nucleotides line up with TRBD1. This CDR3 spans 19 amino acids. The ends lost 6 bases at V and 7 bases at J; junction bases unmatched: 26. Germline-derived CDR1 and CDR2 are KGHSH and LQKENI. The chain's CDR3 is CASSKPLAGGQSGSSGYTF. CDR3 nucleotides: TGTGCCAGCTCGAAGCCGTTGGCAGGGGGACAATCCGGTTCAAGTGGCTACACCTTC.